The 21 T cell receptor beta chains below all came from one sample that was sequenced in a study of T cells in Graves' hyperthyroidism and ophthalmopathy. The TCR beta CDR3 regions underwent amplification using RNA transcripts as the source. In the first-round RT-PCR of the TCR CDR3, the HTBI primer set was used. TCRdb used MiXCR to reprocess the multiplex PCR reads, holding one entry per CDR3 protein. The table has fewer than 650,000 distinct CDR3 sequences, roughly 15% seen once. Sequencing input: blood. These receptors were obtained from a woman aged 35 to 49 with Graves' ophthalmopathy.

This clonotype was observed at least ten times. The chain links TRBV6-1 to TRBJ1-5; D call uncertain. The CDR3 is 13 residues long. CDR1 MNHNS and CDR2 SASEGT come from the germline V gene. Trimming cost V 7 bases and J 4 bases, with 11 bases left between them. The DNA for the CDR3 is TGTGCCAGCACCCCATCCTCTAATCAGCCCCAGCATTTT. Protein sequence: CASTPSSNQPQHF.

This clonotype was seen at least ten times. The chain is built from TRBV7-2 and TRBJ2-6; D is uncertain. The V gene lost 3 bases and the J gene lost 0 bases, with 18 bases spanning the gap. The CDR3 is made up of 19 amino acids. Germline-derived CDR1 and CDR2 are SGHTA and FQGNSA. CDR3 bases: TGTGCCAGCAGCTTGGGGTTCATGGCAGAGAGCTCTGGGGCCAACGTCCTGACTTTC. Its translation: CASSLGFMAESSGANVLTF.

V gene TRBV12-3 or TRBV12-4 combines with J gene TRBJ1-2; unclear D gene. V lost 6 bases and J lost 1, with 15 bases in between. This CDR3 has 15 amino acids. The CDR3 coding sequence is TGTGCCAGCAGACAAGCCGGGCCCTATAACTATGGCTACACCTTC. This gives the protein CASRQAGPYNYGYTF.

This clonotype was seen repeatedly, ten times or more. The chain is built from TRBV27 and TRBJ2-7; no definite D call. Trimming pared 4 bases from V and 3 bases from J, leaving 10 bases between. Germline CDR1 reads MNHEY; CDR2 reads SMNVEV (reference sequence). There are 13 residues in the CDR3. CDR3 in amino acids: CASSWFVGYEQYF. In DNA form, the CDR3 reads TGTGCCAGCAGTTGGTTTGTGGGCTACGAGCAGTACTTC.

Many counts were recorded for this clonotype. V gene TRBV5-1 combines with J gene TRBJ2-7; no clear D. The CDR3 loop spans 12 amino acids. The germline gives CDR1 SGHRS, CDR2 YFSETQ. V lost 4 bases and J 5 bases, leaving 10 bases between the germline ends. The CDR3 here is CASSRAPDEQYF. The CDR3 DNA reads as TGCGCCAGCAGCCGAGCCCCTGACGAGCAGTACTTC.

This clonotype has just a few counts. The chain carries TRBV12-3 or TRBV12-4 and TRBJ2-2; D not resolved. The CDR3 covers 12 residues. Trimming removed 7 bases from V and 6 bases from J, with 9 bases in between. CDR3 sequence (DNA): TGTGCCAGCACCGACCCACCCGGGGAGCTGTTTTTT. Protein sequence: CASTDPPGELFF.

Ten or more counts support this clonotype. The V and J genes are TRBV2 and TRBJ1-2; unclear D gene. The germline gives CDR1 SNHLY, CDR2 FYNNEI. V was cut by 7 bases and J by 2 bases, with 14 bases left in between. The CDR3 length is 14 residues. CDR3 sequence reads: CASNPQPENYGYTF. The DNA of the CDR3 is TGTGCCAGCAACCCCCAACCGGAAAACTATGGCTACACCTTC.

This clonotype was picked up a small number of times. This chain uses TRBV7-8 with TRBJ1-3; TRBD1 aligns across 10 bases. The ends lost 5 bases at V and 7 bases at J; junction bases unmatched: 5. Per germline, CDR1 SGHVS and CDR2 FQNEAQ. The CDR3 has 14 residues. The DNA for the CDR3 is TGTGCCAGCAGCCAGGACAGGGGGTCGAACACCATATATTTT. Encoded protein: CASSQDRGSNTIYF.

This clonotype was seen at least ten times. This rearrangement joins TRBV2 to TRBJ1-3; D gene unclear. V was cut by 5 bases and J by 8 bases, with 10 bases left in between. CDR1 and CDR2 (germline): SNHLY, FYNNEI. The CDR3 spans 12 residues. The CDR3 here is CASSLTRDTIYF. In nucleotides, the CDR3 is TGTGCCAGCAGTTTAACACGAGACACCATATATTTT.

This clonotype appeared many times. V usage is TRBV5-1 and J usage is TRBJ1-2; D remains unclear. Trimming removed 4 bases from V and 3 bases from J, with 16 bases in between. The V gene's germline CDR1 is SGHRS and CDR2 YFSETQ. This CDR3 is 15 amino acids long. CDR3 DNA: TGCGCCAGCAGCCCACCGGGAGTCTCCTACTATGGCTACACCTTC. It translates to CASSPPGVSYYGYTF.

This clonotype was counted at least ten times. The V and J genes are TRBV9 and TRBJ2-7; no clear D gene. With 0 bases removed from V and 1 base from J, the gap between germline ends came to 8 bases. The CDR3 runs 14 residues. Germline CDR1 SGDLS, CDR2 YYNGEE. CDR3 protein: CASSVGGESYEQYF. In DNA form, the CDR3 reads TGTGCCAGCAGCGTAGGTGGGGAATCCTACGAGCAGTACTTC.

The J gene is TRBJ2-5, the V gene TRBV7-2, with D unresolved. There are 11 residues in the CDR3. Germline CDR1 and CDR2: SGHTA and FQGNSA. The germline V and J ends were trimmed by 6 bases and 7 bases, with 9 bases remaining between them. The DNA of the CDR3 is TGTGCCAGCAGATTACTGGGGACCCAGTACTTC. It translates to CASRLLGTQYF.

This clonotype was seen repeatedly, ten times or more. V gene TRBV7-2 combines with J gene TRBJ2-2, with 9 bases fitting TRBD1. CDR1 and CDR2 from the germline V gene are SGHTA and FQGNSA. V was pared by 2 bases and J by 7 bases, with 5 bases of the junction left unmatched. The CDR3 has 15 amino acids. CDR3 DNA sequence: TGTGCCAGCAGCTTAATACAGGGGGCAGGCGGGGAGCTGTTTTTT. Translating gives CASSLIQGAGGELFF.

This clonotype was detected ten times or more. This CDR3 is CASSPHSGEDQPQHF. CDR3 bases: TGTGCCAGCAGCCCGCATTCCGGGGAGGATCAGCCCCAGCATTTT. V and J are TRBV7-2 and TRBJ1-5, with D uncertain. The CDR3 extends over 15 amino acids. CDR1 SGHTA and CDR2 FQGNSA come from the germline V gene. Trimming took off 5 bases at V and 5 bases at J, with 16 bases between the two ends.

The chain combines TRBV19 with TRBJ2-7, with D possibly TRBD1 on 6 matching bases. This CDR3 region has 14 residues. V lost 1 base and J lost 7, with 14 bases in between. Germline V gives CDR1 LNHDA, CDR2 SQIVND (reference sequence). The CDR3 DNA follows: TGTGCCAGTAGTATAGTACAGGGCGGAGGAGAGCAGTACTTC. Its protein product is CASSIVQGGGEQYF.

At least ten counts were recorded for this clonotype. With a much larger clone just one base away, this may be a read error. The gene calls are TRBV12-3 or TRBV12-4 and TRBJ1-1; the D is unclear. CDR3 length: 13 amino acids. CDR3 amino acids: CASTSRLNTESFF. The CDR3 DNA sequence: TGTGCCAGCACGTCTCGTCTGAACACTGAATCTTTCTTT.

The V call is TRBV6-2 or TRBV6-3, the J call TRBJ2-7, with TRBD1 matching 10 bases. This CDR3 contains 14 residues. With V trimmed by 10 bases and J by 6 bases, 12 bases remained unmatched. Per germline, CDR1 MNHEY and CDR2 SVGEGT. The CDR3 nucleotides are TGTGCCATCAGCCCGGGACAGGGGTCCGTCGAGCAGTACTTC. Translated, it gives CAISPGQGSVEQYF.

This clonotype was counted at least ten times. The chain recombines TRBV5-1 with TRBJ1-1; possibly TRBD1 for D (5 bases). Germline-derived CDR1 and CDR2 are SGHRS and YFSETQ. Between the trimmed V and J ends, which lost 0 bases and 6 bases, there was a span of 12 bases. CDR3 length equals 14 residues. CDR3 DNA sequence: TGCGCCAGCAGCTTGGGGGGCAGCGACGCTGAAGCTTTCTTT. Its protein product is CASSLGGSDAEAFF.

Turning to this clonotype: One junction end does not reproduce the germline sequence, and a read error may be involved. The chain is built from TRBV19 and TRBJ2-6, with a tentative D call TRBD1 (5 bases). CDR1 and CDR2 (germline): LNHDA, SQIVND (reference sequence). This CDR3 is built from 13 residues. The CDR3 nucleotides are TGTGCCAGTCGACAGTCTGGAGCCAACGTCCTGACTTTC. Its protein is CASRQSGANVLTF.

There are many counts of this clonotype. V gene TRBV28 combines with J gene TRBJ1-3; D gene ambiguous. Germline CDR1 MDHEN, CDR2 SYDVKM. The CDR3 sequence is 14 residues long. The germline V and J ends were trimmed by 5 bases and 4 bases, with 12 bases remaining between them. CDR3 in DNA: TGTGCCAGCAGTCGGTCGGGATCAGGAAACACCATATATTTT. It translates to CASSRSGSGNTIYF.

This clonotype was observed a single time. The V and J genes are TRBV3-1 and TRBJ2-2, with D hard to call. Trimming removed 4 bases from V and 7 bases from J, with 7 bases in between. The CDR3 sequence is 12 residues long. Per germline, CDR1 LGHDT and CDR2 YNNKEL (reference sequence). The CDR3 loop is CASSRTNGELFF. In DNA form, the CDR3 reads TGTGCCAGCAGCCGAACGAACGGGGAGCTGTTTTTT.